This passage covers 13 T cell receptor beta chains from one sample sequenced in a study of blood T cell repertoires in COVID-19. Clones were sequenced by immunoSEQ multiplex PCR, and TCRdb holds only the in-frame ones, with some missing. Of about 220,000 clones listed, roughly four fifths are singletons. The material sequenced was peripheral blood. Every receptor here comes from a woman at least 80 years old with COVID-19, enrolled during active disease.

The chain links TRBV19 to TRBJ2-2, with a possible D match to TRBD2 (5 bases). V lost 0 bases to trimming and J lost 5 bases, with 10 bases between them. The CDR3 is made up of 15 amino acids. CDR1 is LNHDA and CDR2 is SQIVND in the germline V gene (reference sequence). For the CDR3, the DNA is TGTGCCAGTAGTATAGATATCCCGGGGACCGGGGAGCTGTTTTTT. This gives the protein CASSIDIPGTGELFF.

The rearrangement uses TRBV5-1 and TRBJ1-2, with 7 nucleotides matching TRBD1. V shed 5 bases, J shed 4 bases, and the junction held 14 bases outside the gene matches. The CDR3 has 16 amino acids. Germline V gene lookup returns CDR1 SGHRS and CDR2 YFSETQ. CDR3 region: CASRTQTGLLSYGYTF. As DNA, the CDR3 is TGCGCCAGCAGAACTCAGACAGGGCTTTTATCCTATGGCTACACCTTC.

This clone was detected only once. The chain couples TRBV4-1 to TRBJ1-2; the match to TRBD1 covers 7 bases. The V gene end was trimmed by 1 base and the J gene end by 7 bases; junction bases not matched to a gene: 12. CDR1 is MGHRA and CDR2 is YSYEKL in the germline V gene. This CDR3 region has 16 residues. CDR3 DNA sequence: TGCGCCAGCAGCCAAGTTCCGGGACAGAATTATGTTGGCTACACCTTC. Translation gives CASSQVPGQNYVGYTF.

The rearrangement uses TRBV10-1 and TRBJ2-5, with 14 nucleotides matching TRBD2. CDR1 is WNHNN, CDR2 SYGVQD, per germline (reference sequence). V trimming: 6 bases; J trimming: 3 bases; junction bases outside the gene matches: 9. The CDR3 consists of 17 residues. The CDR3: CASRDSGLAGDEETQYF. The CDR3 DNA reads TGCGCCAGCAGGGACTCGGGACTAGCGGGAGATGAAGAGACCCAGTACTTC.

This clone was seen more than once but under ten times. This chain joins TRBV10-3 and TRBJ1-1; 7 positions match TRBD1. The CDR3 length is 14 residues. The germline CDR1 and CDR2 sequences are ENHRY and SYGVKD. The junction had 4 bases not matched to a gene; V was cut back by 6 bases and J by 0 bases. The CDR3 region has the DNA TGTGCCATCAGCAGGGGACAGATGAACACTGAAGCTTTCTTT. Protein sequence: CAISRGQMNTEAFF.

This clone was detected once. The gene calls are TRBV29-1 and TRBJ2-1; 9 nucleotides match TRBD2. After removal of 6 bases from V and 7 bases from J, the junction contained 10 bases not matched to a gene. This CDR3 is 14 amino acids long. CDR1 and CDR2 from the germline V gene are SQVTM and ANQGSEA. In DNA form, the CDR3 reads TGCAGCGTGGCTGCTAGCGGGATGAGGAATGAGCAGTTCTTC. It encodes CSVAASGMRNEQFF.

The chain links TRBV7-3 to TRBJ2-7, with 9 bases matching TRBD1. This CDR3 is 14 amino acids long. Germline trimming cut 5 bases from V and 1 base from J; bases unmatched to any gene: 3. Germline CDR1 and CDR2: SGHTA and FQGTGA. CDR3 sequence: CASSAGQGSYEQYF. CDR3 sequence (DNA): TGTGCCAGCAGCGCGGGACAGGGTTCCTACGAGCAGTACTTC.

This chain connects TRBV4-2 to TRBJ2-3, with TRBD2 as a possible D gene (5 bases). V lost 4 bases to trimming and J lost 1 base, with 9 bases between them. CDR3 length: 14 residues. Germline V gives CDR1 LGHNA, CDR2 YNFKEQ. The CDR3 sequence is CASSREIGTDTQYF. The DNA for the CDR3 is TGTGCCAGCAGCCGGGAGATCGGCACAGATACGCAGTATTTT.

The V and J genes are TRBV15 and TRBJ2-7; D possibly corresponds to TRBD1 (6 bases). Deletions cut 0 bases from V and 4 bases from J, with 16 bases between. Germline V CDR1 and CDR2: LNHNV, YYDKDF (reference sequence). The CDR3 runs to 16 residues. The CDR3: CATSRDLVGGRYEQYF. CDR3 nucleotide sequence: TGTGCCACCAGCAGAGATTTAGTTGGGGGCCGGTACGAGCAGTACTTC.

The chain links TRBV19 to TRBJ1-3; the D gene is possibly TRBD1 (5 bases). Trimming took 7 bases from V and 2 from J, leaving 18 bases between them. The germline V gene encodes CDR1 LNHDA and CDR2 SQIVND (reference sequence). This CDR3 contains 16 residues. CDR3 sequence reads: CASIMRSDIPGNTIYF. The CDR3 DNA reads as TGTGCCAGTATTATGCGTTCGGACATACCTGGAAACACCATATATTTT.

The CDR3 nucleotides read TGTGCCAGCAGCTTAGACGGGAGAAACACCGGGGAGCTGTTTTTT. It specifies CASSLDGRNTGELFF. The chain links TRBV7-2 to TRBJ2-2; tentatively, D is TRBD2 (6 bases). Per the germline V gene, CDR1 is SGHTA and CDR2 is FQGNSA. The V end lost 1 base, the J end lost 2 bases, and 8 bases lay between the germline ends. The CDR3 is 15 amino acids.

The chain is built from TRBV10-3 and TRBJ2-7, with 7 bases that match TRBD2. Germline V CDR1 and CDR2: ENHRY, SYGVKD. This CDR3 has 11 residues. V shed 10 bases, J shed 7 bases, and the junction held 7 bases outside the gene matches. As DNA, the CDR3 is TGTGCCACCTCACCCGGGGGGGAGCAGTACTTC. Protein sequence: CATSPGGEQYF.

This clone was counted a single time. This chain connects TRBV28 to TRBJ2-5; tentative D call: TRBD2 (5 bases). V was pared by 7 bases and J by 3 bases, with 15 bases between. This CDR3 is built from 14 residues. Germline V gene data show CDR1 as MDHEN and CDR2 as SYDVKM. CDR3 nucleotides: TGTGCCAGCAAGATGCGGGCCAATAAAGAGACCCAGTACTTC. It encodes CASKMRANKETQYF.